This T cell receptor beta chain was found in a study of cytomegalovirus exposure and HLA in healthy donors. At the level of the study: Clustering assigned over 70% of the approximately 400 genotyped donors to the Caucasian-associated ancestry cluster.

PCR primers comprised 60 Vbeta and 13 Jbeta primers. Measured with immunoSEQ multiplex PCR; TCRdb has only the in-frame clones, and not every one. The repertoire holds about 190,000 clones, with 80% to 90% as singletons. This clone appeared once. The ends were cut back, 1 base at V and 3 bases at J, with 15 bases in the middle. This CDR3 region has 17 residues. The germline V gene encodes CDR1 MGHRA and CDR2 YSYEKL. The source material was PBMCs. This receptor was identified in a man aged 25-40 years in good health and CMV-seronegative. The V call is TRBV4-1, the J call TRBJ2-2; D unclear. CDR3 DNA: TGCGCCAGCAGCCAAGTCTCTCTACCCGAGGACACCGGGGAGCTGTTTTTT. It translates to CASSQVSLPEDTGELFF.